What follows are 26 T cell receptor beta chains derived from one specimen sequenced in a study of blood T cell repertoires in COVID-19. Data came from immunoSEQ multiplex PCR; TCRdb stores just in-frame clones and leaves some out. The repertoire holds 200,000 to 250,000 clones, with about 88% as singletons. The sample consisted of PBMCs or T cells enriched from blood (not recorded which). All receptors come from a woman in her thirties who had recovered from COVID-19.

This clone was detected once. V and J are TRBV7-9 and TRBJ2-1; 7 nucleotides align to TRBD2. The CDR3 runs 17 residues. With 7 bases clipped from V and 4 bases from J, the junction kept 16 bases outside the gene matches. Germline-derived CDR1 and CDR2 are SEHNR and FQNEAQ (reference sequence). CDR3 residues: CASTIPKTGLSYNEQFF. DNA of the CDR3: TGTGCCAGCACCATACCCAAAACGGGACTATCTTACAATGAGCAGTTCTTC.

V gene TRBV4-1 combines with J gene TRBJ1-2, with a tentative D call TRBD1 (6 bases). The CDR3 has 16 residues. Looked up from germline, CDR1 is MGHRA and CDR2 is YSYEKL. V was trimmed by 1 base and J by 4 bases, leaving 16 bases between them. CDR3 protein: CASSQGRGGFGYGYTF. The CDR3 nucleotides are TGCGCCAGCAGCCAAGGAAGGGGGGGGTTCGGCTATGGCTACACCTTC.

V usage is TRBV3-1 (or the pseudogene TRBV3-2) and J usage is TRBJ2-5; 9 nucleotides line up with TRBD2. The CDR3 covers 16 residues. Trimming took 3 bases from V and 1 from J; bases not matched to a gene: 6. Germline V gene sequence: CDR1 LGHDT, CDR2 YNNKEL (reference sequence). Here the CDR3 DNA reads TGTGCCAGCAGCCATTCTAAAGCGGGGGGCCAAGAGACCCAGTACTTC. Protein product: CASSHSKAGGQETQYF.

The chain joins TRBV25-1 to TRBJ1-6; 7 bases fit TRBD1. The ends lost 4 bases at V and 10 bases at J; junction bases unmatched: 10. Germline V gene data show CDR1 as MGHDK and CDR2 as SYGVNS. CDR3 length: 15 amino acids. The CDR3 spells CASSGIDRVRSPLHF. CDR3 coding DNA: TGTGCCAGCAGTGGAATCGACAGGGTACGGTCACCCCTCCACTTT.

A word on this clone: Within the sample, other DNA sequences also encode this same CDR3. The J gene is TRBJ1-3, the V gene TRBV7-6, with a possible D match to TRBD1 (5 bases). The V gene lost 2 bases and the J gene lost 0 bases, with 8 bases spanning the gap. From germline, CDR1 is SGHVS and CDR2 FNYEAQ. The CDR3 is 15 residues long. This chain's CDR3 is CASSLTQGSGNTIYF. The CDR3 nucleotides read TGTGCCAGCAGCTTAACCCAGGGCTCTGGAAACACCATATATTTT. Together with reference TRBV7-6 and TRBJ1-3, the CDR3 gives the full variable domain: GAGVSQSPRYKVTKRGQDVALRCDPISGHVSLYWYRQALGQGPEFLTYFNYEAQQDKSGLPNDRFSAERPEGSISTLTIQRTEQRDSAMYRCASSLTQGSGNTIYFGEGSWLTVV.

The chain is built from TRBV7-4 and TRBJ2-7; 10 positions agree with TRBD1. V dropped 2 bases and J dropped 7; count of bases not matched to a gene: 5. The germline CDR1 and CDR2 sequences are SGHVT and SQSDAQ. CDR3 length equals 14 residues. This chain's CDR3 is CASSLRQGAREQYF. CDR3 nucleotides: TGTGCCAGCAGCTTACGACAGGGGGCGAGGGAGCAGTACTTC.

CDR3 sequence reads: CASSLNSPLHF. The DNA of the CDR3 is TGTGCCAGCAGTCTAAATTCACCCCTCCACTTT. The J gene is TRBJ1-6, the V gene TRBV6-5; D remains ambiguous. The V gene's germline CDR1 is MNHEY and CDR2 SVGAGI. Trimming shortened V by 5 bases and J by 7 bases, and 3 bases separated the two germline ends. This CDR3 comprises 11 residues.

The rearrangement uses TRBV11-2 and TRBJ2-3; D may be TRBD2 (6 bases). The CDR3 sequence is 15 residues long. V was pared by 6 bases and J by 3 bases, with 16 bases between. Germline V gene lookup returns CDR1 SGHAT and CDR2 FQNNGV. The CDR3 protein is CASRSVRGGTDTQYF. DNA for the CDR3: TGTGCCAGCAGATCAGTGCGGGGTGGGACAGATACGCAGTATTTT.

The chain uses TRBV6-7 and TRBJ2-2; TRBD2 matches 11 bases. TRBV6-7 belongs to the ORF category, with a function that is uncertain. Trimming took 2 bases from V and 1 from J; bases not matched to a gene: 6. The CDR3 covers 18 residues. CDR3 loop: CASSYPLGLAVNTGELFF. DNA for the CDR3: TGTGCCAGCAGTTACCCTTTGGGACTAGCGGTGAACACCGGGGAGCTGTTTTTT.

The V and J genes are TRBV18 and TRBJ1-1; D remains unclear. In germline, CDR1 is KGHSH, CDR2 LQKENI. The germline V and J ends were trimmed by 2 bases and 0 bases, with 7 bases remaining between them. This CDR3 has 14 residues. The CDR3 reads CASSPNNLNTEAFF. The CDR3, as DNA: TGTGCCAGCTCACCAAACAACCTGAACACTGAAGCTTTCTTT.

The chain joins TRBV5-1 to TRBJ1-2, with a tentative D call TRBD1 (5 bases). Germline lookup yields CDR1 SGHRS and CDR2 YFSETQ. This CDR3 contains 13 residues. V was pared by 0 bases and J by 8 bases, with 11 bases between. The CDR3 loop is CASSLAQGTGYTF. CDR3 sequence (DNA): TGCGCCAGCAGCTTGGCCCAGGGCACGGGCTACACCTTC.

Written as DNA, the CDR3 is TGTGCCAGCAGCCAAATGTCGGCAGGGGGCAAACTGTTTTTT. As protein: CASSQMSAGGKLFF. V gene TRBV14 combines with J gene TRBJ1-4; 8 bases are a match to TRBD1. This CDR3 region has 14 residues. Losses at the gene ends were 2 bases for V and 11 bases for J; bases not matched to a gene: 7. CDR1 SGHDN and CDR2 FVKESK come from the germline V gene.

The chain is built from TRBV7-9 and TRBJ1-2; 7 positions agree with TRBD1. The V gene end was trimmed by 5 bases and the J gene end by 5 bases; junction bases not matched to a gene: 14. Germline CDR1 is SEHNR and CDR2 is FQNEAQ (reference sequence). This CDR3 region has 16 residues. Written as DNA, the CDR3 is TGTGCCAGCAGCGATGATCGACAGGGTCGAGGGTATGGCTACACCTTC. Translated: CASSDDRQGRGYGYTF.

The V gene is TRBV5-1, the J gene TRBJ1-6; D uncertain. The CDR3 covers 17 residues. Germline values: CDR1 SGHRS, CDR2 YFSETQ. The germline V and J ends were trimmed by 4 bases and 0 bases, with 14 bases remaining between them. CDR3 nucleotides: TGCGCCAGCAGCGATAGCTTGGGGAGCTCCTATAATTCACCCCTCCACTTT. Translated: CASSDSLGSSYNSPLHF.

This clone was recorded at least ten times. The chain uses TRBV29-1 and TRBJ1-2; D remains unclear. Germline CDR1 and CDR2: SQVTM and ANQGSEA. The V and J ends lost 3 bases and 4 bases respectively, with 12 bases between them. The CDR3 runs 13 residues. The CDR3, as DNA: TGCAGCGTTGATCACCCAGTGCTCTATGGCTACACCTTC. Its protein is CSVDHPVLYGYTF.

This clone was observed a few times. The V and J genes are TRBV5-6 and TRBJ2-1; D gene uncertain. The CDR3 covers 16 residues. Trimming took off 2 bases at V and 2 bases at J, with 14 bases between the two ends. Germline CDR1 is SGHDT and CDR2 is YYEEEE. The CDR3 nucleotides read TGTGCCAGCAGCTTTTTTTTCAGACTGGCCTACAATGAGCAGTTCTTC. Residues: CASSFFFRLAYNEQFF.

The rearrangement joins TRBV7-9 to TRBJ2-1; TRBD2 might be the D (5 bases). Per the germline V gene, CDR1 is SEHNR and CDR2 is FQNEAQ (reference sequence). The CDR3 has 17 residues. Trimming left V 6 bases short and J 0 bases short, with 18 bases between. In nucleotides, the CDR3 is TGTGCCAGCAGTCGAACCCTTAGCGCGGGCTCCTACAATGAGCAGTTCTTC. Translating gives CASSRTLSAGSYNEQFF.

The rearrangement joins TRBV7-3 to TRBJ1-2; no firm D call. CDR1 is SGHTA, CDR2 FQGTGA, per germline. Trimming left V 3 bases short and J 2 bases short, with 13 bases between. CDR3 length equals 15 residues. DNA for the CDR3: TGTGCCAGCAGCTTGTCCGGGCGGGGAAACTATGGCTACACCTTC. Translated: CASSLSGRGNYGYTF.

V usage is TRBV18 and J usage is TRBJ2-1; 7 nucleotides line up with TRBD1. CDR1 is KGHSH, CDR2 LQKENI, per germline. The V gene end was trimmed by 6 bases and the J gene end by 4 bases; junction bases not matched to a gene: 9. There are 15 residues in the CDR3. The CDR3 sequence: CASSRGQFNYNEQFF. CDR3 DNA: TGTGCCAGCTCCAGGGGACAGTTTAATTACAATGAGCAGTTCTTC.

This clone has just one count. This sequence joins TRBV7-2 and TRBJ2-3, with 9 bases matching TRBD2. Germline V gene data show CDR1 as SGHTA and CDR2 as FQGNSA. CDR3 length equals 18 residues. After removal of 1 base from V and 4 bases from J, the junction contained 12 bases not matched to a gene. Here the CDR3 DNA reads TGTGCCAGCAGCTTAGGTTTCGTCCGGCGGGGGGGCGCAGATACGCAGTATTTT. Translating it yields CASSLGFVRRGGADTQYF.

The CDR3 region has the DNA TGTGCCAGTAGGCGACAGGGGCAGGGTAATTCACCCCTCCACTTT. Its translation is CASRRQGQGNSPLHF. The chain joins TRBV19 to TRBJ1-6, with 8 bases lining up with TRBD1. This CDR3 is 15 amino acids long. Per the germline V gene, CDR1 is LNHDA and CDR2 is SQIVND (reference sequence). Germline trimming cut 6 bases from V and 6 bases from J; bases unmatched to any gene: 7. The full variable domain, in which reference TRBV19 and TRBJ1-6 provide the parts outside the CDR3, is DGGITQSPKYLFRKEGQNVTLSCEQNLNHDAMYWYRQDPGQGLRLIYYSQIVNDFQKGDIAEGYSVSREKKESFPLTVTSAQKNPTAFYLCASRRQGQGNSPLHFGNGTRLTVT.

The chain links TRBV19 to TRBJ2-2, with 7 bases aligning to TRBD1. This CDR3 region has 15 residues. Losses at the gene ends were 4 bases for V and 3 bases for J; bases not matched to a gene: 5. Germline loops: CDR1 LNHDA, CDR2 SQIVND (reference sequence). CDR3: CASSTPTGYTGELFF. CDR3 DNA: TGTGCCAGTAGTACCCCGACAGGGTACACCGGGGAGCTGTTTTTT.

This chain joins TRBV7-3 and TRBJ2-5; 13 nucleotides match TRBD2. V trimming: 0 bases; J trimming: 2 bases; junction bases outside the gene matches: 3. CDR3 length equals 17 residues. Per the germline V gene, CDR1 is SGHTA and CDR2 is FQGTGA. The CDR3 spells CASSLTATSGGQETQYF. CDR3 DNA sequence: TGTGCCAGCAGCTTAACGGCGACTAGCGGGGGGCAAGAGACCCAGTACTTC.

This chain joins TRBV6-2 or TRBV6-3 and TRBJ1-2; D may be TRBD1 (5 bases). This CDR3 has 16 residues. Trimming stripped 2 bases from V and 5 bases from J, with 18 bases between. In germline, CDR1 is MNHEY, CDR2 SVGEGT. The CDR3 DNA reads TGTGCCAGCAGTTACAATTCTCAGGGTCGCACATATGGCTACACCTTC. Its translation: CASSYNSQGRTYGYTF.

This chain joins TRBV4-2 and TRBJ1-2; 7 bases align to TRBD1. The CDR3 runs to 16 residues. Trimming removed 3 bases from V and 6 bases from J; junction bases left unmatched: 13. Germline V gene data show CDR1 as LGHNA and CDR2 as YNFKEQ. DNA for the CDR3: TGTGCCAGCAGCCACGGACGCAATCAGGGGGTCAATGGCTACACCTTC. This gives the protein CASSHGRNQGVNGYTF.

The CDR3 bases are TGTGCCACCACACAGGGTTATGAGCAGTTCTTC. Its protein is CATTQGYEQFF. The V call is TRBV15, the J call TRBJ2-1; D possibly corresponds to TRBD1 (6 bases). The V gene lost 7 bases and the J gene lost 8 bases, with 9 bases spanning the gap. CDR3 length equals 11 residues. CDR1 LNHNV and CDR2 YYDKDF come from the germline V gene (reference sequence).